This T cell receptor beta chain stems from a study of technical replicates of blood from a handful of donors (dated by TCRdb to the late 2010s). A single count supports this clone. The target of this receptor is not known. No base qualities exist here, and no much larger clone lies one base off it. Receptors were amplified or captured by the immunoSEQ multiplex PCR assay. This is the immuneACCESS table as TCRdb keeps it, with only in-frame sequences that have V and J called. A part of the clones is gone; compared with another copy, unresolved V genes explain less than half, and the rest is unexplained. The table for this sample lists some 78,000 clones; 85% to 95% of them were counted only once. 0.2% to 0.3% of the sample belongs to the ten largest clones. V sheds 1 base and J sheds 5 bases, leaving 10 bases between their ends. Taken from the germline V gene, the CDR1 and CDR2 loops are SGDLS and YYNGEE. Taken from cysteine to phenylalanine, the CDR3 has 14 residues. Here the CDR3 DNA is all that survives: 42 bases in frame from base 1.

Sequenced sample: T cells isolated from PBMCs. The TCR originated in a human donor in good health. The chain links TRBV9 with TRBJ2-1; TRBD2 is possibly the D segment (6 matching bases). The CDR3 is CASSVTGDDNEQFF. The DNA sequence follows: TGTGCCAGCAGCGTAACGGGGGACGACAATGAGCAGTTCTTC.